A selection of T cell receptor beta chains follows, all from one sample in a study of tumor-infiltrating lymphocytes in glioblastoma multiforme. TCRdb processed the multiplex PCR reads anew with MiXCR; each CDR3 protein has one entry. This table has about 10,000 distinct CDR3 sequences, about 70% appearing once. The material sequenced was brain tumor tissue. The receptors were gathered from a male donor with glioblastoma. The conserved cysteine and the conserved F or W are not part of the CDR3 here.

V	J	CDR3
TRBV6-2/TRBV6-3	TRBJ2-1	ANLTGGEYYNEQF
TRBV6-1	TRBJ1-5	ASSDETGGTQPQH
TRBV12-3/TRBV12-4	TRBJ2-3	AGSPGKGLTDTQY
TRBV20-1	TRBJ2-7	SARRLAGGRDEQY
TRBV6-5	TRBJ2-5	ASSYQGGKTQY
TRBV10-3	TRBJ2-7	AVSESGQDYEQY
TRBV20-1	TRBJ2-7	SARDGYSYEQY
TRBV18	TRBJ2-5	ASRGTGEETQY
TRBV6-1	TRBJ2-7	ASYDRAFSEQH
TRBV15	TRBJ2-5	ATSRGRDMRQETQY
TRBV20-1	TRBJ1-6	NARGRGTVNSLLH
TRBV6-1	TRBJ2-1	GHGLPYNEQF
TRBV28	TRBJ1-2	ASSTISKRPDYGYT
TRBV20-1	TRBJ2-1	SAGYSTSGNYNEQF
TRBV10-3	TRBJ2-7	AISETGQGYQQY
TRBV6-5	TRBJ2-7	ASSYVGFHEQY
TRBV20-1	TRBJ2-5	SVSFGGSISGAQF
TRBV10-3	TRBJ2-3	AISELYADTQY
TRBV12-3/TRBV12-4	TRBJ1-5	ASRSQRSQLQH
TRBV30	TRBJ2-4	AWRYRGNIQY
TRBV6-1	TRBJ2-7	ASTIEGGPYEQY
TRBV20-1	TRBJ2-5	SARDWHGETQY
TRBV12-3/TRBV12-4	TRBJ2-3	ASLGGGFTDTQY
TRBV20-1	TRBJ2-7	SAREADSYEQY
TRBV4-1	TRBJ1-5	ASSRGLTSNQPQH
TRBV4-1	TRBJ1-1	ASSQDRYRQNTEAF
TRBV11-2	TRBJ1-1	ASRTTLGVGDTEAF
TRBV12-3/TRBV12-4	TRBJ1-1	ASSLGTLNSEAF
TRBV4-1	TRBJ2-3	ASSQDTQDFTDTQY
TRBV20-1	TRBJ1-5	SAKDRGLVAQYNQPQH
TRBV6-5	TRBJ2-6	ASSSGANVLT
TRBV4-2	TRBJ2-3	ASSRVGIAGPTDTQY
TRBV6-2/TRBV6-3	TRBJ1-2	ASSPAYGYT
TRBV20-1	TRBJ2-7	SARRSGGAYEQY
TRBV5-6	TRBJ2-1	ASSTFKGDSNEQF
TRBV11-3	TRBJ2-3	ASSPAQGDPEGTQY
TRBV10-3	TRBJ2-1	AISVDGRANNEQF
TRBV11-2	TRBJ1-1	VSSQRVVTEAF
TRBV11-2	TRBJ1-2	ASTSRGVNGYT
TRBV20-1	TRBJ2-1	SARDEARPYDQF
TRBV29-1	TRBJ2-5	SVRPQETQY
TRBV20-1	TRBJ2-3	SASRPGLAGGPSSTDTRY
TRBV20-1	TRBJ2-3	SARRDSMSTDTQY
TRBV20-1	TRBJ2-7	SARRDYLNFYEQY
TRBV3-1	TRBJ2-1	ASSFRGLAGNEQF
TRBV11-2	TRBJ2-1	ASSLAVMGPSRNEQF
TRBV19	TRBJ2-1	ASSIGSVYNEQF
TRBV15	TRBJ2-7	ATRLAGGYEQY
TRBV10-2	TRBJ1-5	ASRPLATGGQPQH
TRBV27	TRBJ2-7	ASSSGTATYEQY
TRBV20-1	TRBJ1-5	SANPGHTNSNQPQH
TRBV10-2	TRBJ2-3	ASRSQADTQY
TRBV11-2	TRBJ2-7	ARNTLQLTGGPIRGHY
TRBV10-3	TRBJ2-1	AIRGTGPGNEQF
TRBV11-1	TRBJ2-5	ASSPTGYQETQY